This T cell receptor beta chain was identified during a study of shared clonotypes between healthy human individuals. Study at large: Serving as donors were two women and three men, whose ages spanned 18 to 49.

The germline CDR1 and CDR2 sequences are MDHEN and SYDVKM. The CDR3 contains 12 residues. V dropped 2 bases and J dropped 10 bases, with 11 bases sitting between them. Study observations and caveats: Sample collection involved blood only; tissue repertoires are likely different.

About this clone itself: What it recognizes is unknown.

The authors' processing: Filtering differed, since immunoSEQ gave only junction sequences and no quality scores. Only in-frame clones appear in the TCRdb table, and some are missing; sequencing was by immunoSEQ multiplex PCR. The V and J calls and clone size are taken from that table; D and trimming were inferred from the DNA. The sample lists some 530,000 clones; approximately 84% were seen once. The chain links TRBV28 to TRBJ1-2, with TRBD1 as a possible D gene (6 bases). This receptor was obtained from a woman aged 40 to 55 in good health. Some clones in this sample may be carry-over from other donors' samples. The sample comprised PBMCs. In DNA form, the CDR3 reads TGTGCCAGCAGTTTACGAGGGGGGGCCTACACCTTC. As protein: CASSLRGGAYTF.